Included here is one TCR beta chain sequence, with context. Study processing details: Amplification of reference gene primers was used by the study to estimate nucleated cell counts. Assay: immunoSEQ multiplex PCR; the TCRdb copy retains only in-frame clones and omits some. That table gives V, J and clone size, and the DNA gave D and trimming. The table includes tens of thousands of clones, 65% to 85% detected once. This record belongs to a study of blood T cell repertoires in COVID-19. Across the whole study: Samples of COVID-19 (acute and convalescent) were obtained from the United States, Italy and Spain. T cells, B-cell-depleted T cells, or PBMCs provided the cDNA or gDNA that served as material.

The CDR3 totals 15 residues. CDR1 and CDR2 from the germline V gene are SGHTA and FQGTGA. V was pared by 7 bases and J by 0 bases, with 15 bases between. This TCR came from a man aged 80 or over with active or convalescent COVID-19. The sequenced sample was peripheral blood. The rearrangement links TRBV7-3 to TRBJ1-1, with D perhaps TRBD1 (6 bases). The CDR3 sequence: CASTLTRGMNTEAFF. The CDR3 nucleotides read TGTGCCAGCACCCTAACCAGGGGAATGAACACTGAAGCTTTCTTT. The full variable domain, in which reference TRBV7-3 and TRBJ1-1 provide the parts outside the CDR3, is GAGVSQTPSNKVTEKGKYVELRCDPISGHTALYWYRQSLGQGPEFLIYFQGTGAADDSGLPNDRFFAVRPEGSVSTLKIQRTERGDSAVYLCASTLTRGMNTEAFFGQGTRLTVV.